A selection of T cell receptor beta chains follows, all from one sample in a study of T cells in Graves' hyperthyroidism and ophthalmopathy. TCRdb ran MiXCR on the multiplex PCR reads and lists one entry per CDR3 protein. Among around 190,000 distinct CDR3 sequences listed, around 16% were seen once. Sequencing input: blood. The source of these receptors is a woman aged 45-65 years with Graves' hyperthyroidism. Each CDR3 is given with its conserved first and last residue. The D gene is left open where the match is weak. Clone size, where shown, is once, few, many, or a class for clones that have expanded.

NA TRBJ1-5 many TRBV7-8 CASSSFVEPQHF TGTGCCAGCAGCTCTTTTGTAGAGCCCCAGCATTTT
TRBD1 TRBJ1-2 few TRBV9 CASSSNRDRISYGYTF TGTGCCAGCAGCTCCAACCGGGACAGAATTTCCTATGGCTACACCTTC
TRBD1 TRBJ1-1 few TRBV5-4 CASQPDRGNTEAFF TGTGCCAGCCAACCCGACAGGGGGAACACTGAAGCTTTCTTT
NA TRBJ2-7 many TRBV4-2 CASSQDLHEQYF TGTGCCAGCAGCCAAGACCTCCACGAGCAGTACTTC
TRBD2 TRBJ2-7 NA TRBV20-1 CSPGVTSGSLEQYF TGCAGTCCGGGGGTGACTAGCGGGAGTCTCGAGCAGTACTTC
NA TRBJ1-2 few TRBV29-1 CSVPASEVPYGYTF TGCAGCGTTCCAGCCTCGGAGGTTCCCTATGGCTACACCTTC
NA TRBJ1-2 few TRBV6-5 CASSYLAGTSDYGYTF TGTGCCAGCAGTTACCTTGCAGGGACATCGGACTATGGCTACACCTTC
NA TRBJ1-5 many TRBV12-3/TRBV12-4 CASSKGYYSNQPQHF TGTGCCAGCAGTAAGGGATACTATAGCAATCAGCCCCAGCATTTT
TRBD1 TRBJ1-1 many TRBV24-1 CATSDLTGQKSEAFF TGTGCCACCAGTGATTTGACGGGACAGAAATCTGAAGCTTTCTTT
NA TRBJ2-7 few TRBV30 CAWSGIHYEQYF TGTGCCTGGTCGGGCATCCACTACGAGCAGTACTTC
NA TRBJ2-5 NA TRBV20-1 CSAPYISQETQYF TGCAGTGCTCCCTATATTAGCCAGGAGACCCAGTACTTC
NA TRBJ2-7 many TRBV10-3 CAIGQTYEQYF TGTGCCATAGGACAGACCTACGAGCAGTACTTC
TRBD2 TRBJ2-7 many TRBV7-9 CASSHSVGLAGYEQYF TGTGCCAGCAGCCATAGTGTGGGACTAGCGGGATACGAGCAGTACTTC
NA TRBJ2-1 many TRBV11-2 CASSFLEGADNEQFF TGTGCCAGCAGCTTTCTAGAAGGGGCCGACAATGAGCAGTTCTTC
NA TRBJ2-7 many TRBV6-2/TRBV6-3 CASRMDTLLSYEQYF TGTGCCAGCAGAATGGACACGCTCCTTTCCTACGAGCAGTACTTC
NA TRBJ1-6 NA TRBV18 CASSPPISGDNSPLHF TGTGCCAGCTCACCACCAATAAGCGGTGATAATTCACCCCTCCACTTT
NA TRBJ1-1 many TRBV29-1 CSVPPTPDWEAFF TGCAGCGTACCACCTACGCCGGACTGGGAAGCTTTCTTT
NA TRBJ1-1 many TRBV6-2/TRBV6-3 CASSYSSGVQAFF TGTGCCAGCAGTTACTCGTCGGGGGTACAAGCTTTCTTT
NA TRBJ1-5 NA TRBV20-1 CSARVSMGNQPQHF TGCAGTGCTAGAGTTTCCATGGGTAATCAGCCCCAGCATTTT
NA TRBJ2-1 many TRBV11-2 CASSPPLVHEQFF TGTGCCAGCAGCCCCCCCCTAGTTCATGAGCAGTTCTTC
TRBD1 TRBJ1-1 many TRBV4-1 CASSQTGLNTEAFF TGCGCCAGCAGCCAGACAGGGCTAAACACTGAAGCTTTCTTT
NA TRBJ2-7 many TRBV13 CASSLRYEQYF TGTGCCAGCAGCTTACGCTACGAGCAGTACTTC
NA TRBJ1-5 few TRBV5-5 CASSLMANSNQPQHF TGTGCCAGCAGCTTGATGGCTAATAGCAATCAGCCCCAGCATTTT
TRBD2 TRBJ2-1 many TRBV28 CASSFPSRGLAPDEQFF TGTGCCAGCAGTTTCCCCAGTCGGGGACTAGCTCCAGATGAGCAGTTCTTC
TRBD2 TRBJ2-7 NA TRBV28 CASSLFGLDYEQYF TGTGCCAGCAGTTTATTTGGACTAGACTACGAGCAGTACTTC
NA TRBJ1-2 many TRBV15 CATSRDRVQANYGYTF TGTGCCACCAGCAGAGATAGAGTACAGGCAAATTATGGCTACACCTTC
NA TRBJ2-4 NA TRBV20-1 CSASHIRQNIQYF TGCAGTGCTAGCCACATAAGACAAAACATTCAGTACTTC
NA TRBJ2-4 NA TRBV5-1 CASSLDAVAKNIQYF TGCGCCAGCAGCTTGGACGCTGTCGCCAAAAACATTCAGTACTTC
NA TRBJ2-7 few TRBV20-1 CSARSEWSAGRSYEQYF TGCAGTGCTAGATCCGAATGGTCGGCGGGCCGGTCCTACGAGCAGTACTTC
NA TRBJ2-2 many TRBV9 CASSPRERSWRTGELFF TGTGCCAGCAGCCCTAGGGAGCGGAGTTGGAGGACCGGGGAGCTGTTTTTT
TRBD1 TRBJ2-4 many TRBV11-2 CASSLSGGTGGGNIQYF TGTGCCAGCAGCTTAAGTGGGGGGACAGGGGGCGGAAACATTCAGTACTTC
TRBD2 TRBJ2-3 many TRBV12-3/TRBV12-4 CASSSAGTSGSTDTQYF TGTGCCAGCAGTTCAGCCGGGACTAGCGGTAGCACAGATACGCAGTATTTT
TRBD2 TRBJ2-7 many TRBV10-3 CATRDTSSGRASEQYF TGTGCCACCCGGGACACCTCTAGCGGGAGGGCCTCCGAGCAGTACTTC
NA TRBJ2-1 many TRBV6-1 CASSARDEQFF TGTGCCAGCAGTGCGCGGGATGAGCAGTTCTTC
TRBD1 TRBJ1-1 few TRBV30 CACFKGGGTEAFF TGTGCCTGCTTTAAAGGGGGCGGCACTGAAGCTTTCTTT
NA TRBJ2-5 many TRBV6-1 CASQREETQYF TGTGCCAGCCAGAGGGAAGAGACCCAGTACTTC
NA TRBJ2-3 NA TRBV24-1 CATSDTRHVGYTDTQYF TGTGCCACCAGTGATACCCGACATGTGGGGTACACAGATACGCAGTATTTT
NA TRBJ1-3 many TRBV28 CASNSGQGGNTIYF TGTGCCAGCAATTCTGGTCAGGGTGGAAACACCATATATTTT
TRBD2 TRBJ2-3 once TRBV7-9 CASSSREPSTDTQYF TGTGCCAGCAGCTCGCGGGAGCCCAGCACAGATACGCAGTATTTT
NA TRBJ2-7 few TRBV5-6 CASSLGFAGASYEQYF TGTGCCAGCAGCTTGGGGTTTGCGGGGGCCTCCTACGAGCAGTACTTC
NA TRBJ2-1 NA TRBV29-1 CSVVGETSPFF TGCAGCGTTGTAGGTGAGACGAGTCCGTTCTTC
TRBD1 TRBJ2-5 many TRBV20-1 CSAIPGQGTGETQYF TGCAGTGCTATACCGGGACAGGGTACGGGGGAGACCCAGTACTTC
NA TRBJ1-1 few TRBV5-1 CASSLGDPDRLNTEAFF TGCGCCAGCAGCTTGGGGGACCCAGACAGGTTGAACACTGAAGCTTTCTTT
NA TRBJ1-2 many TRBV30 CACPQSRGGYTF TGTGCCTGTCCTCAATCCAGGGGCGGCTACACCTTC